Below, 21 T cell receptor beta chains from the same sample are listed, as sequenced in a study of T cell repertoires in aging, cancer and after chemotherapy. Rearranged V-D-J TRB sequences were amplified with a mixed TRB-A/B primer pool. TCRdb processed the multiplex PCR reads anew with MiXCR; each CDR3 protein has one entry. This sample has around 8,600 distinct CDR3 sequences, with 23% found just once. The template was genomic DNA from peripheral blood, not RNA. Material: blood. These receptors were taken from a human donor with a blood cancer. The donor label of this sample is uncertain.

In its sample, this clonotype was seen many times. The chain has TRBV5-4 and TRBJ2-1; 8 bases align to TRBD2. This CDR3 region has 14 residues. V dropped 1 base and J dropped 7; count of bases not matched to a gene: 4. CDR1 is SGHNT, CDR2 YYREEE, per germline (reference sequence). DNA for the CDR3: TGTGCCAGCAGCTTGTCCAGCGGGGGAAATGAGCAGTTCTTC. Translated, it gives CASSLSSGGNEQFF.

This clonotype is judged medium-sized. V and J are TRBV7-2 and TRBJ2-3; the D gene could be TRBD1 or TRBD2 (6 bases each). Germline V CDR1 and CDR2: SGHTA, FQGNSA. The CDR3 sequence is 14 residues long. The ends were cut back, 7 bases at V and 3 bases at J, with 14 bases in the middle. CDR3 amino acids: CASTLRGGTDTQYF. The CDR3 region has the DNA TGTGCCAGCACCCTCCGAGGGGGGACAGATACGCAGTATTTT. Drawing the rest from reference TRBV7-2 and TRBJ2-3, the complete variable domain is GAGVSQSPSNKVTEKGKDVELRCDPISGHTALYWYRQSLGQGLEFLIYFQGNSAPDKSGLPSDRFSAERTGGSVSTLTIQRTQQEDSAVYLCASTLRGGTDTQYFGPGTRLTVL.

This chain links TRBV28 with TRBJ2-7; 7 bases are a match to TRBD1. The CDR3 is made up of 14 amino acids. Looked up from germline, CDR1 is MDHEN and CDR2 is SYDVKM. With 5 bases clipped from V and 4 bases from J, the junction kept 8 bases outside the gene matches. CDR3 in DNA: TGTGCCAGCAGTAAGATTCCGGGACAGTACGAGCAGTACTTC. Protein sequence: CASSKIPGQYEQYF.

This clonotype was seen more than once but under ten times. V usage is TRBV12-3 or TRBV12-4 and J usage is TRBJ2-5; D possibly uses TRBD1 or TRBD2 (5 bases each). Trimming stripped 3 bases from V and 2 bases from J, with 16 bases between. This CDR3 is built from 16 residues. CDR3 coding DNA: TGTGCCAGCAGTTTCGGGGCAGGGAGAGCTCAAGAGACCCAGTACTTC. Translation gives CASSFGAGRAQETQYF.

This clonotype was observed a handful of times. The chain is built from TRBV28 and TRBJ2-1; D tentatively reads TRBD1 or TRBD2 (5 bases each). The germline gives CDR1 MDHEN, CDR2 SYDVKM. The CDR3 runs to 15 residues. Between the trimmed V and J ends, which lost 2 bases and 10 bases, there was a span of 18 bases. As DNA, the CDR3 is TGTGCCAGCAGTTTAGCCGGGGACCAAAGAGGAGAGCAGTTCTTC. It codes for CASSLAGDQRGEQFF.

This clonotype was observed a few times. V is TRBV20-1 and J is TRBJ2-1, with D possibly called TRBD1 or TRBD2 (5 bases each). Per the germline V gene, CDR1 is DFQATT and CDR2 is SNEGSKA (reference sequence). The CDR3 runs to 14 residues. V gave up 3 bases and J gave up 5 bases, with 14 bases separating them. CDR3 DNA sequence: TGCAGTGCTAGGGAACCGGGACCAAACAATGAGCAGTTCTTC. Its translation: CSAREPGPNNEQFF.

V usage is TRBV6-5 and J usage is TRBJ2-2, with no clear D. CDR1 is MNHEY, CDR2 SVGAGI, per germline. This CDR3 is built from 17 residues. V lost 6 bases and J 2 bases, leaving 19 bases between the germline ends. CDR3 loop: CASSFHHSDGNTGELFF. CDR3 bases: TGTGCCAGCAGCTTCCATCACTCGGACGGTAACACCGGGGAGCTGTTTTTT.

The V call is TRBV24-1, the J call TRBJ2-4; 12 bases agree with TRBD2. V dropped 1 base and J dropped 8; count of bases not matched to a gene: 14. This CDR3 region has 19 residues. Germline V CDR1 and CDR2: KGHDR, SFDVKD. CDR3 nucleotide sequence: TGTGCCACCAGTGATTTAGGACTAGCGGGAAGTGGTTATCGGTACATTCAGTACTTC. Protein sequence: CATSDLGLAGSGYRYIQYF.

This clonotype showed up many times. This chain connects TRBV5-5 to TRBJ2-7; 9 nucleotides agree with TRBD2. The ends lost 10 bases at V and 4 bases at J; junction bases unmatched: 15. The CDR3 is made up of 15 amino acids. CDR1 and CDR2 (germline): SGHKS, YYEKEE (reference sequence). The CDR3 DNA reads TGTGCCTCGTCTGCCGGGGCGGGAGGGTGGTACGAGCAGTACTTC. This sequence encodes CASSAGAGGWYEQYF. The whole variable domain, filled in from reference TRBV5-5 and TRBJ2-7, reads DAGVTQSPTHLIKTRGQQVTLRCSPISGHKSVSWYQQVLGQGPQFIFQYYEKEERGRGNFPDRFSARQFPNYSSELNVNALLLGDSALYLCASSAGAGGWYEQYFGPGTRLTVT.

By its share, this clonotype is medium-sized. The CDR3 loop is CASRGTGRETQYF. DNA for the CDR3: TGTGCCAGCAGGGGAACAGGGAGGGAGACCCAGTACTTC. The chain uses TRBV6-5 and TRBJ2-5, with D perhaps given as TRBD1 or TRBD2 (6 bases each). Trimming shortened V by 6 bases and J by 5 bases, and 13 bases separated the two germline ends. The CDR3 runs 13 residues. The germline V gene has CDR1 MNHEY and CDR2 SVGAGI.

The chain combines TRBV5-1 with TRBJ2-6; no clear D. This CDR3 contains 15 residues. Trimming pared 4 bases from V and 0 bases from J, leaving 8 bases between. Germline V gene sequence: CDR1 SGHRS, CDR2 YFSETQ. The DNA of the CDR3 is TGCGCCAGCAGCCCGGCAGTCTCTGGGGCCAACGTCCTGACTTTC. Translating gives CASSPAVSGANVLTF.

A few counts support this clonotype. The V gene is TRBV12-3 or TRBV12-4, the J gene TRBJ2-5; 8 nucleotides match TRBD1. The CDR3 covers 17 residues. The trim removed 0 bases at V and 5 bases at J, leaving 11 bases unmatched. DNA for the CDR3: TGTGCCAGCAGTTTAGCCCCGTGGACAGGGAGAGAGGAGACCCAGTACTTC. Its translation: CASSLAPWTGREETQYF.

This sequence joins TRBV9 and TRBJ2-1; possibly TRBD2 for D (5 bases). The CDR3 is made up of 17 amino acids. Trimming shortened V by 3 bases and J by 8 bases, and 24 bases separated the two germline ends. Germline loops: CDR1 SGDLS, CDR2 YYNGEE. The CDR3 coding sequence is TGTGCCAGCAGCGGCGGGTTTGGGCTAGTCAGCGGCCATGAGCAGTTCTTC. Its translation is CASSGGFGLVSGHEQFF.

As regards this clonotype: A read error is possible here, since a much larger clone lies one base away. The rearrangement joins TRBV27 to TRBJ2-7, with a weak D call TRBD1 (6 bases). Germline CDR1 is MNHEY and CDR2 is SMNVEV (reference sequence). The CDR3 is 13 residues long. The chain's CDR3 is CANSWNTGTEQYF. For the CDR3, the DNA is TGTGCCAACAGTTGGAATACAGGGACCGAGCAGTACTTC.

This clonotype showed up just a few times. The V and J genes are TRBV2 and TRBJ2-3; 7 positions match TRBD1. The trim removed 3 bases at V and 2 bases at J, leaving 14 bases unmatched. The CDR3 spans 18 residues. Germline V gene lookup returns CDR1 SNHLY and CDR2 FYNNEI. CDR3 residues: CASSDPLSGTDITDTQYF. The CDR3 DNA follows: TGTGCCAGCAGTGACCCACTCTCCGGGACAGATATCACAGATACGCAGTATTTT.

This clonotype was counted between two and nine times. The chain employs TRBV30 and TRBJ1-6, with D possibly being TRBD1 (6 bases). CDR3 length: 12 amino acids. The germline V and J ends were trimmed by 8 bases and 5 bases, with 10 bases remaining between them. Germline values: CDR1 GTSNPN, CDR2 SVGIG (reference sequence). The CDR3 DNA follows: TGTGCCACCGGACAGAATAATTCACCCCTCCACTTT. It codes for CATGQNNSPLHF.

This clonotype qualifies as medium-sized (0.01 to 0.1%). The chain employs TRBV29-1 and TRBJ1-1, with D tentatively TRBD1 (5 bases). Trimming took 4 bases from V and 4 from J, leaving 19 bases between them. In germline, CDR1 is SQVTM, CDR2 ANQGSEA. The CDR3 is 15 residues long. In nucleotides, the CDR3 is TGCAGCGTTGTAAAGGGCGCGGGGGTAGGCACTGAAGCTTTCTTT. Its translation is CSVVKGAGVGTEAFF.

This clonotype was found many times. This sequence joins TRBV30 and TRBJ1-5; the match to TRBD1 covers 10 bases. Germline trimming cut 4 bases from V and 7 bases from J; bases unmatched to any gene: 4. The V gene's germline CDR1 is GTSNPN and CDR2 SVGIG (reference sequence). This CDR3 region has 13 residues. DNA for the CDR3: TGTGCCTGGAAGACAGGGGGCGGCCAGCCCCAGCATTTT. This codes for CAWKTGGGQPQHF. Using reference TRBV30 and TRBJ1-5 for the parts outside the CDR3, the full variable domain is SQTIHQWPATLVQPVGSPLSLECTVEGTSNPNLYWYRQAAGRGLQLLFYSVGIGQISSEVPQNLSASRPQDRQFILSSKKLLLSDSGFYLCAWKTGGGQPQHFGDGTRLSIL.

The genes are TRBV5-8 and TRBJ2-1; 9 bases map to TRBD2. CDR3 size: 16 residues. Unmatched junction bases numbered 4, after V lost 0 bases and J lost 3 bases. The germline gives CDR1 SGHTS, CDR2 YDEGEE. The CDR3 is CASSLGSLAGYNEQFF. CDR3 sequence (DNA): TGTGCCAGCAGCTTGGGGTCACTAGCGGGCTACAATGAGCAGTTCTTC. The full variable domain, completed using reference TRBV5-8 and TRBJ2-1, is EAGVTQSPTHLIKTRGQQATLRCSPISGHTSVYWYQQALGLGLQFLLWYDEGEERNRGNFPPRFSGRQFPNYSSELNVNALELEDSALYLCASSLGSLAGYNEQFFGPGTRLTVL.

By share of the sample, this clonotype is medium-sized (0.01 to 0.1%). This chain joins TRBV18 and TRBJ2-3; tentatively, D is TRBD1 or TRBD2 (5 bases each). Germline-derived CDR1 and CDR2 are KGHSH and LQKENI. The V end lost 3 bases, the J end lost 0 bases, and 10 bases lay between the germline ends. This CDR3 is 15 amino acids long. CDR3 sequence reads: CASSPRGRSTDTQYF. The CDR3 DNA follows: TGTGCCAGCTCACCCCGGGGCAGAAGCACAGATACGCAGTATTTT.

This clonotype rates as medium-sized. The chain employs TRBV27 and TRBJ2-1, with D possibly TRBD2 on 6 matching bases. Germline CDR1 reads MNHEY; CDR2 reads SMNVEV (reference sequence). This CDR3 spans 13 amino acids. Trimming pared 8 bases from V and 4 bases from J, leaving 12 bases between. The CDR3 nucleotides are TGTGCCAGCTCCCCGGAGGGATACAATGAGCAGTTCTTC. Its protein is CASSPEGYNEQFF.